A single TCR beta chain is shown here with its context. Within the sample, other DNA sequences also encode this same CDR3. This sample is drawn from a study of shared clonotypes between healthy human individuals. CDR1 and CDR2 (germline): SNHLY, FYNNEI. This CDR3 has 11 amino acids. Trimming pared 8 bases from V and 5 bases from J, leaving 7 bases between. In the sorted-subset replicate PCRs, around 220 ng DNA, around 30,000 T cell genomes, was used. Profiling relied on immunoSEQ multiplex PCR, and the TCRdb table lists in-frame clones only, not all of them. This table holds a few million clones, roughly nine tenths found once.

The chain uses TRBV2 and TRBJ1-5; D remains ambiguous. The clonotype comes from a man between 18 and 35 years old in good health. The sample taken for sequencing was naive CD4+ T cells sorted from blood. Specified subset: CD45RA+ positively selected. CDR3 sequence reads: CASGRDQPQHF. The CDR3 bases are TGTGCCAGCGGGCGCGATCAGCCCCAGCATTTT.